This T cell receptor beta chain stems from a study of T cells in localized non-small cell lung cancer. Libraries were prepared by immunoSEQ multiplex PCR; TCRdb keeps only in-frame clonotypes and omits some of them. The table has roughly 30,000 clones, around 93% seen once. Findings and caveats of the study: Overall survival was longer when the density of T cells in the blood was higher. Compared with tumor, uninvolved adjacent lung displayed greater T cell clonality, ranking highest overall. Only one tumor region went through sequencing, so heterogeneity may still be there. Adjacent lung had a median roughly 60 of the 100 largest tumor clones.

Regarding this clone: No antigen is known for it.

Sequenced material: peripheral blood, taken before any cancer treatment. The TCR sequence derives from an older female donor with stage I lung adenocarcinoma.

The CDR3: CAWSPPFGGSNEKLFF. The CDR3 DNA follows: TGTGCCTGGAGTCCGCCGTTTGGAGGGAGTAATGAAAAACTGTTTTTT. The gene calls are TRBV30 and TRBJ1-4; D unclear. CDR1 is GTSNPN, CDR2 SVGIG, per germline (reference sequence). The germline V and J ends were trimmed by 2 bases and 4 bases, with 17 bases remaining between them. CDR3 length: 16 amino acids.